One sample yielded the 4 T cell receptor beta chains listed below, sequenced in a study of response to subunit inactivated influenza vaccine. TCRdb used MiXCR to reprocess the RT-PCR reads, holding one entry per CDR3 protein. The data contain more than 450,000 distinct CDR3 sequences, 12% of them singletons. This specimen consisted of PBMCs from blood, obtained on the day of vaccination. Receptors were obtained from a middle-aged man who received an inactivated influenza vaccine.

In this sample, this clonotype turned up many times. V and J are TRBV15 and TRBJ2-1; TRBD2 agrees at 14 bases. Trimming at V came to 4 bases and at J to 10 bases, leaving 6 bases not matched to a gene. CDR1 and CDR2 from the germline V gene are LNHNV and YYDKDF (reference sequence). This CDR3 contains 15 residues. The CDR3 DNA reads TGTGCCACCAGCACCGGACTAGCGGGGGGCAAGGAGCAGTTCTTC. Protein: CATSTGLAGGKEQFF.

In this sample, this clonotype turned up a few times. V usage is TRBV19 and J usage is TRBJ2-1; D is tentatively TRBD1 or TRBD2 (5 bases each). Germline V gene sequence: CDR1 LNHDA, CDR2 SQIVND (reference sequence). This CDR3 has 14 amino acids. The V and J ends lost 3 bases and 9 bases respectively, with 15 bases between them. The CDR3 protein is CASSMGDRGGEQFF. The DNA of the CDR3 is TGTGCCAGTAGTATGGGTGACAGAGGAGGTGAGCAGTTCTTC.

This sequence joins TRBV4-3 and TRBJ2-2; D not certain. The CDR3 extends over 13 amino acids. V was cut by 0 bases and J by 7 bases, with 6 bases left in between. Looked up from germline, CDR1 is LGHNA and CDR2 is YSLEER. The DNA of the CDR3 is TGCGCCAGCAGCCAAGAACCGGGCGGGGAGCTGTTTTTT. It encodes CASSQEPGGELFF.

This clonotype was recorded at least ten times. The chain is built from TRBV7-9 and TRBJ2-1; TRBD1 agrees at 9 bases. The CDR3 length is 14 residues. Per germline, CDR1 SEHNR and CDR2 FQNEAQ (reference sequence). With 3 bases clipped from V and 9 bases from J, the junction kept 6 bases outside the gene matches. CDR3 sequence (DNA): TGTGCCAGCAGCTTGCCGGGACAGGGAGGTGAGCAGTTCTTC. Protein sequence: CASSLPGQGGEQFF.